This T cell receptor beta chain is from a study of cytomegalovirus exposure and HLA in healthy donors (dated by TCRdb to the late 2010s). General notes on the study: The 550 to 750 repertoires of the first cohort and the roughly 120 validation repertoires were produced on the same platform, according to a later analysis. High-throughput TCR immunosequencing, statistical association of individual TCRs with disease status, and machine learning were combined to predict cytomegalovirus infection status. The study was designed to test whether signatures of past pathogen exposure could be identified by cataloging public T cell receptors. Besides the first cohort of approximately 670 subjects, a separate validation cohort made up of some 110 different subjects was used. Findings and caveats that apply to the study as a whole: A total of roughly 160 TCR beta chains were listed by the study as associated with cytomegalovirus. While some public TCRs were present in many individuals, most TCR sequences turned up only very rarely across donors. It was suggested by the authors that the approach could potentially be generalized to other disease states and immunological phenotypes. Three of the identified cytomegalovirus-associated TCR beta chains were confirmed in vitro to be specific for cytomegalovirus antigens. The classifier was reported to diagnose cytomegalovirus status with high specificity and sensitivity in both the original and validation cohorts. Of the cluster scores, roughly 95% were above 0 in a later analysis, which found that TCRs clustered in the first cohort also tended to co-occur in the 95 to 150 validation repertoires. The validation cohort had no HLA typing available for a later analysis, so co-occurrence within that cohort was assessed over all 130 or so repertoires.

Taken from the germline V gene, the CDR1 and CDR2 loops are MGHRA and YSYEKL. The cysteine opens and the phenylalanine closes a CDR3 of 16 amino acids. Just CDR3 DNA is preserved here, 48 bases in frame from base 1. With regard to this clone: The specificity of this receptor is unknown. A junction end diverges from the germline sequence, so it may reflect a read error.

Separate from the approximately 670-subject first cohort, the validation cohort of around 130 subjects was the group to which the donors belonged. The protocol used for the library was the immunoSEQ multiplex PCR assay. The study's processing was this. To diagnose cytomegalovirus status from the catalog of TCR beta chain sequences, a statistical classification framework was built. The table comes from immuneACCESS by way of TCRdb, which keeps in-frame sequences with V and J called. Part of the clones is missing from these tables; in studies checked, under half for an unresolved V gene and the rest for unknown reasons. The V and J calls and the clone size are those of that table, but D and trimming were determined from the DNA. Present in this sample are 45,000 to 65,000 clones, 93% of which were seen just once. The ten top clones hold 1.5% to 2% of the sample.

The specimen sequenced was PBMCs. The TCR was taken from a woman aged 18-29 years in good health and CMV-seropositive. The chain is made from TRBV4-1 and TRBJ2-7, with 8 bases in between that match TRBD1. The CDR3 corresponds to CASRQVGGQGYYEQYF. The DNA is TGCGCCAGCAGACAAGTCGGTGGACAGGGTTACTACGAGCAGTACTTC.